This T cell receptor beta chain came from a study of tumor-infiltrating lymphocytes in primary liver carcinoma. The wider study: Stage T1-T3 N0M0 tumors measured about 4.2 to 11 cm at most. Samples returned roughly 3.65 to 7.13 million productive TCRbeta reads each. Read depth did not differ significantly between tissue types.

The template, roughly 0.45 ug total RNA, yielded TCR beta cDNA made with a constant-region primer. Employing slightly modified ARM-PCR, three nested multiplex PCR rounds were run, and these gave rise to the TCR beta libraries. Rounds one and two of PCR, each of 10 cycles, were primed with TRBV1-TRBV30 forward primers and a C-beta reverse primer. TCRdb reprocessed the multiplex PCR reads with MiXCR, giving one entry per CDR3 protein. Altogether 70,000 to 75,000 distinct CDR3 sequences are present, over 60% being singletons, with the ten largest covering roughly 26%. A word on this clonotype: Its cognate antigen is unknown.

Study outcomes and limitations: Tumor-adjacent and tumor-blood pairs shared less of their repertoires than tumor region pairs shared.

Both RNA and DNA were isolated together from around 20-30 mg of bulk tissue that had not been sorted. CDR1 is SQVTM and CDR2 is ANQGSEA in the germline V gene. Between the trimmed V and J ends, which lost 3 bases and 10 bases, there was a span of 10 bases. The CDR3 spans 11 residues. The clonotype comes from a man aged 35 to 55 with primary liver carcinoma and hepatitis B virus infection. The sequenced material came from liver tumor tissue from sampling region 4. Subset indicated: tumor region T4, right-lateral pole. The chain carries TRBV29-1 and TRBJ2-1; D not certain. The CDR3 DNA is TGCAGCGTTGATCCCCCGCGGGAGCAGTTCTTC. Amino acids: CSVDPPREQFF.